The rows below give T cell receptor beta chains drawn from one sample of a study of metastatic and nonmetastatic thyroid tumors. MiXCR was used by TCRdb to re-call the PCR reads. This repertoire shows 18,000 or so clones, roughly a fifth found once; its top ten account for approximately 15%. The sample comprised tumor tissue. Every receptor here comes from a female donor with papillary thyroid cancer or a benign thyroid nodule (not recorded which). Some clones in this sample may be carry-over from other donors' samples. Both conserved end residues are part of each CDR3. A D gene is named only where the DNA matches it firmly.

CDR3: CASSPGTLYSNQPQHF
D: NA
length: 16
V: TRBV7-8

CDR3: CASRASDPYEQYF
D: NA
length: 13
V: TRBV5-5

CDR3: CASSLAVSPEGNQPQHF
D: NA
length: 17
V: TRBV7-8

CDR3: CASSPGPGPNQPQHF
D: NA
length: 15
V: TRBV18

CDR3: CASSPDPRQGHRDEQYF
D: TRBD1
length: 17
V: TRBV9

CDR3: CASSLMGREKLFF
D: NA
length: 13
V: TRBV13

CDR3: CASSLVEGTDTQYF
D: NA
length: 14
V: TRBV7-9

CDR3: CASSKRLAGVEAYEQYF
D: TRBD2
length: 17
V: TRBV13

CDR3: CASSFIPTDTQYF
D: NA
length: 13
V: TRBV11-2

CDR3: CASSQRAGAYEQYF
D: TRBD2
length: 14
V: TRBV18

CDR3: CASSFTEGGEQYF
D: NA
length: 13
V: TRBV27

CDR3: CATSVSANTGELFF
D: NA
length: 14
V: TRBV24-1

CDR3: CASSPNSGGIDEQFF
D: TRBD2
length: 15
V: TRBV11-2

CDR3: CSARQVAQETQYF
D: NA
length: 13
V: TRBV20-1

CDR3: CSAPSRESSYEQYF
D: NA
length: 14
V: TRBV20-1

CDR3: CSARVLREVGGQFF
D: NA
length: 14
V: TRBV20-1

CDR3: CSATGGGSSPFPIGEQYF
D: NA
length: 18
V: TRBV20-1

CDR3: CASSGRGPSGETQYF
D: NA
length: 15
V: TRBV11-3

CDR3: CASMPGAGNTEAFF
D: NA
length: 14
V: TRBV7-8

CDR3: CASSLLGQGTGEQYF
D: TRBD1
length: 15
V: TRBV5-1

CDR3: CASSQIPPRELTDTQYF
D: NA
length: 17
V: TRBV4-1

CDR3: CASSRTSGRVETQYF
D: NA
length: 15
V: TRBV6-1

CDR3: CAIHSGDGNQPQHF
D: NA
length: 14
V: TRBV10-3

CDR3: CASTAGLSLQYSNQPQHF
D: NA
length: 18
V: TRBV28

CDR3: CASSGQSRGYTF
D: NA
length: 12
V: TRBV2

CDR3: CASSWGDWGETQYF
D: NA
length: 14
V: TRBV6-1

CDR3: CASSLQETQYF
D: NA
length: 11
V: TRBV7-9

CDR3: CASSLSQGPGELFF
D: NA
length: 14
V: TRBV6-2/TRBV6-3

CDR3: CASSDNRRPLHF
D: NA
length: 12
V: TRBV6-1

CDR3: CSASGGGALSEQYF
D: NA
length: 14
V: TRBV20-1

CDR3: CSAAGTSGGANTGELFF
D: TRBD2
length: 17
V: TRBV20-1

CDR3: CAWSVGGASAGELFF
D: NA
length: 15
V: TRBV30

CDR3: CSARYDREYEQYF
D: TRBD1
length: 13
V: TRBV20-1

CDR3: CASSESERGGEKLFF
D: NA
length: 15
V: TRBV10-2

CDR3: CASSRNSNQPQHF
D: NA
length: 13
V: TRBV27

CDR3: CASSLIPLAVQETQYF
D: NA
length: 16
V: TRBV5-6

CDR3: CASSFGQGRSQPQHF
D: TRBD1
length: 15
V: TRBV18

CDR3: CASSPVGGSPNQPQHF
D: TRBD1
length: 16
V: TRBV6-1

CDR3: CASSPDRNYGYTF
D: NA
length: 13
V: TRBV7-2

CDR3: CASSKQGYGYTF
D: TRBD1
length: 12
V: TRBV7-2

CDR3: CASISGQGDTEAFF
D: NA
length: 14
V: TRBV6-2/TRBV6-3

CDR3: CASSYFQGFANTGELFF
D: NA
length: 17
V: TRBV11-1

CDR3: CASSQLWGRDFYEQYF
D: NA
length: 16
V: TRBV28

CDR3: CASSLEDTEAFF
D: NA
length: 12
V: TRBV7-9

CDR3: CASLQAGVQPQHF
D: NA
length: 13
V: TRBV28

CDR3: CASSPTPSSYNEQFF
D: NA
length: 15
V: TRBV19

CDR3: CASSGPYMNTEAFF
D: NA
length: 14
V: TRBV19

CDR3: CASRPTGTGSYEQYF
D: TRBD1
length: 15
V: TRBV4-1

CDR3: CASSLGTSGYEQYF
D: TRBD2
length: 14
V: TRBV11-2

CDR3: CASSKTWTSGETGELFF
D: TRBD2
length: 17
V: TRBV4-3

CDR3: CSARDRLGGELFF
D: NA
length: 13
V: TRBV20-1

CDR3: CASSLGDTQYF
D: NA
length: 11
V: TRBV11-2

CDR3: CASSGGRDRGNAARETQYF
D: TRBD1
length: 19
V: TRBV5-6

CDR3: CSASGHPENEKLFF
D: NA
length: 14
V: TRBV20-1

CDR3: CSARPTLAARTEAFF
D: NA
length: 15
V: TRBV20-1

CDR3: CVGLALYNEQFF
D: TRBD2
length: 12
V: TRBV20-1

CDR3: CASELAGAGDTQYF
D: TRBD2
length: 14
V: TRBV18

CDR3: CASSAAGTAAAGNTIYF
D: NA
length: 17
V: TRBV6-1

CDR3: CASSFSGSGVIDTQYF
D: TRBD2
length: 16
V: TRBV28